Listed here is a single T cell receptor (beta chain). As yet, its antigen is unknown. Given a much more abundant clone one base away, this may be a read error. The sample is drawn from a study of identical twins. Findings and limits, study-wide: High-abundance cord blood beta clonotypes had fewer insertions; memory repertoires showed none. The same donors were not followed; conclusions instead depended on cross-sectional statistical analysis.

The CDR3 loop spans 15 amino acids. Germline CDR1 and CDR2: MNHEY and SMNVEV (reference sequence). Among all donors, each was a healthy Caucasian. The cDNA had a unique molecular identifier and a template-switch universal primer site. TCRdb reanalysed the 5' RACE reads using MiXCR and keeps one entry per CDR3 protein. This sample carries 1.5 million to 2 million distinct CDR3 sequences, roughly a third of them seen once, and the ten largest clones take less than 0.35%. The clonotype was recovered from a newborn girl in good health. This chain uses TRBV27 with TRBJ2-3; weak D call: TRBD1 (5 bases). The material sequenced was cord blood. The DNA of the CDR3 is TGTGCCGGCAGTTTACTCCCAGGGCTGGCAGATACGCAGTATTTT. Translated: CAGSLLPGLADTQYF.